One sample yielded the 23 T cell receptor beta chains listed below, sequenced in a study of CD8+CD57+ T cells in acquired aplastic anemia. Genomic DNA was employed as the template in profiling TCR beta VDJ and CDR3. TCRdb analysed the reads with MiXCR anew, one entry per CDR3 protein. The data show 170,000 or so distinct CDR3 sequences, with 40% to 50% seen just once and under 35% held by the top ten. Patients sequenced had flow cytometry evidence of CD8+CD57+ cell expansion. Material for sequencing was sorted CD4+, CD8+, or CD8+CD57+ T cells (not recorded which) from PBMCs. The receptors were sampled from a human donor with aplastic anemia.

This chain joins TRBV30 and TRBJ1-6; 7 bases align to TRBD1. V lost 0 bases to trimming and J lost 3 bases; unmatched junction nucleotides: 14. CDR3 length equals 19 residues. CDR1 is GTSNPN, CDR2 SVGIG, per germline (reference sequence). CDR3 DNA: TGTGCCTGGAGTGTTTACCCTATGACAGGGCCAGTCTATAATTCACCCCTCCACTTT. Amino acid sequence: CAWSVYPMTGPVYNSPLHF.

This clonotype was detected only a few times. The rearrangement uses TRBV29-1 and TRBJ2-5, with 8 bases lining up with TRBD1. V lost 4 bases, J lost 3 bases, and 1 base stayed unmatched. Germline-derived CDR1 and CDR2 are SQVTM and ANQGSEA. This CDR3 region has 12 residues. The CDR3 region is CSVAGGEETQYF. As DNA, the CDR3 is TGCAGCGTTGCAGGGGGCGAAGAGACCCAGTACTTC.

This clonotype was observed at least ten times. V is TRBV7-9 and J is TRBJ2-7; D is undetermined. V shed 4 bases and J shed 2 bases, with 15 bases lying between them. Germline CDR1 SEHNR, CDR2 FQNEAQ (reference sequence). The CDR3 is 15 amino acids. CDR3 DNA: TGTGCCAGCAGCTCAACGAGGCCGGGCGCCTACGAGCAGTACTTC. This encodes CASSSTRPGAYEQYF. Full variable domain (remainder filled in from reference TRBV7-9 and TRBJ2-7): DTGVSQNPRHKITKRGQNVTFRCDPISEHNRLYWYRQTLGQGPEFLTYFQNEAQLEKSRLLSDRFSAERPKGSFSTLEIQRTEQGDSAMYLCASSSTRPGAYEQYFGPGTRLTVT.

This chain's CDR3 is CSARAYNEQFF. The CDR3 coding sequence is TGCAGTGCTAGGGCCTACAATGAGCAGTTCTTC. This chain connects TRBV20-1 to TRBJ2-1; D is unclear. V shed 3 bases and J shed 2 bases, with 2 bases lying between them. This CDR3 has 11 residues. Germline loops: CDR1 DFQATT, CDR2 SNEGSKA (reference sequence).

This clonotype was picked up a small number of times. This chain joins TRBV10-3 and TRBJ2-7; D might be TRBD2 (6 bases). With 0 bases removed from V and 4 bases from J, the gap between germline ends came to 22 bases. Germline-derived CDR1 and CDR2 are ENHRY and SYGVKD. The CDR3 extends over 18 amino acids. CDR3 coding DNA: TGTGCCATCAGTGAGTCGGCCTTTCCGGATAGCGGTACTTACGAGCAGTACTTC. Its protein product is CAISESAFPDSGTYEQYF.

This clonotype was seen at least ten times. The CDR3 reads CASSVGANNEQFF. The CDR3 DNA is TGTGCCAGCAGCGTAGGGGCCAACAATGAGCAGTTCTTC. The V and J genes are TRBV9 and TRBJ2-1; the D is unclear. The CDR3 length is 13 residues. The germline V gene has CDR1 SGDLS and CDR2 YYNGEE. V lost 0 bases to trimming and J lost 5 bases, with 6 bases between them.

The CDR3 sequence: CASSQDSAGAGYGDTDTQYF. DNA of the CDR3: TGCGCCAGCAGCCAAGACTCGGCGGGCGCGGGATATGGGGACACAGATACGCAGTATTTT. This chain links TRBV4-3 with TRBJ2-3, with a tentative D call TRBD2 (6 bases). This CDR3 comprises 20 residues. The germline V gene has CDR1 LGHNA and CDR2 YSLEER. The ends were cut back, 0 bases at V and 2 bases at J, with 24 bases in the middle.

The rearrangement uses TRBV20-1 and TRBJ2-3; no clear D gene. Per the germline V gene, CDR1 is DFQATT and CDR2 is SNEGSKA (reference sequence). Deletions cut 4 bases from V and 0 bases from J, with 5 bases between. The CDR3 is made up of 12 amino acids. This CDR3 is CSATTSTDTQYF. The CDR3 nucleotides are TGCAGTGCTACCACTAGCACAGATACGCAGTATTTT.

This rearrangement joins TRBV4-2 to TRBJ1-2; 8 nucleotides agree with TRBD1. CDR3 length equals 18 residues. Germline V gene sequence: CDR1 LGHNA, CDR2 YNFKEQ. V lost 3 bases and J lost 0; bases outside the gene matches: 12. The CDR3 protein is CASSQSRLTGETNYGYTF. As DNA, the CDR3 is TGTGCCAGCAGCCAGAGCCGCTTGACAGGGGAAACTAACTATGGCTACACCTTC.

This clonotype showed up many times. The chain carries TRBV19 and TRBJ2-2; 10 bases agree with TRBD1. This CDR3 has 15 residues. V shed 7 bases, J shed 6 bases, and the junction held 8 bases outside the gene matches. CDR1 is LNHDA, CDR2 SQIVND, per germline (reference sequence). CDR3 loop: CASKETGGAPGELFF. CDR3 sequence (DNA): TGTGCCAGTAAGGAGACAGGGGGCGCGCCCGGGGAGCTGTTTTTT.

This clonotype was observed at least ten times. V gene TRBV19 combines with J gene TRBJ2-1; 9 bases are shared with TRBD2. V dropped 4 bases and J dropped 5; count of bases not matched to a gene: 3. Germline CDR1 is LNHDA and CDR2 is SQIVND (reference sequence). The CDR3 runs to 14 residues. CDR3 in amino acids: CASSRLAENNEQFF. In DNA form, the CDR3 reads TGTGCCAGTAGTAGACTAGCGGAGAACAATGAGCAGTTCTTC.

This clonotype was picked up one time. The chain joins TRBV10-3 to TRBJ1-4; D is unclear. CDR3 length equals 13 residues. V lost 8 bases to trimming and J lost 7 bases, with 14 bases between them. The V gene's germline CDR1 is ENHRY and CDR2 SYGVKD. CDR3 loop: CAIGEGSGEKLFF. Here the CDR3 DNA reads TGTGCCATCGGCGAGGGCTCGGGTGAAAAACTGTTTTTT.

The chain recombines TRBV29-1 with TRBJ2-7; D tentatively reads TRBD1 or TRBD2 (5 bases each). The CDR3 extends over 14 amino acids. Germline lookup yields CDR1 SQVTM and CDR2 ANQGSEA. V was clipped by 4 bases and J by 2 bases, with 15 bases between them. Here the CDR3 reads CSVVGTEETYEQYF. In nucleotides, the CDR3 is TGCAGCGTTGTGGGGACGGAGGAAACCTACGAGCAGTACTTC.

The chain recombines TRBV10-3 with TRBJ2-7; 8 bases are a match to TRBD2. The J segment lost 4 bases and the V segment lost 8 bases, leaving 7 bases of the junction unmatched. The CDR3 is 13 residues long. Germline CDR1 ENHRY, CDR2 SYGVKD. The CDR3 region is CAIAASGLYEQYF. The CDR3 DNA sequence: TGTGCCATCGCGGCTAGCGGGCTATACGAGCAGTACTTC.

Many counts were recorded for this clonotype. The chain carries TRBV5-5 and TRBJ2-7; a possible D gene is TRBD1 (7 bases). The CDR3 extends over 11 amino acids. Trimming stripped 6 bases from V and 7 bases from J, with 11 bases between. Per the germline V gene, CDR1 is SGHKS and CDR2 is YYEKEE (reference sequence). CDR3 in amino acids: CASNRGGEQYF. The CDR3, as DNA: TGTGCCAGCAACAGGGGAGGAGAGCAGTACTTC.

This clonotype appeared many times. An end of the junction does not agree with germline; a read error may underlie this. The genes are TRBV19 and TRBJ1-1, with D possibly being TRBD1 (6 bases). In germline, CDR1 is LNHDA, CDR2 SQIVND (reference sequence). CDR3 length: 11 amino acids. CDR3 coding DNA: TGTGCCAGTGGTATGGGACAAGAAGCTTTCTTT. It translates to CASGMGQEAFF.

This clonotype was counted between two and nine times. The chain links TRBV10-3 to TRBJ2-3, with D uncertain. V lost 6 bases to trimming and J lost 5 bases, with 9 bases between them. CDR1 ENHRY and CDR2 SYGVKD come from the germline V gene. There are 12 residues in the CDR3. CDR3 residues: CAIRGNGDTQYF. The CDR3 DNA is TGTGCCATCAGGGGGAATGGAGATACGCAGTATTTT.

This clonotype was observed a few times. This likely comes from a read error, as the CDR3 has no conserved phenylalanine or tryptophan at its end. The chain combines TRBV24-1 with TRBJ2-5; D possibly matches TRBD1 or TRBD2 (5 bases each). This CDR3 spans 12 amino acids. From germline, CDR1 is KGHDR and CDR2 SFDVKD. The CDR3 DNA follows: TGTACCACCAGTGATTTTGGGGGGACCCAGTACCTC. Encoded protein: CTTSDFGGTQYL.

This clonotype was observed many times. This sequence joins TRBV6-2 or TRBV6-3 and TRBJ2-7, with 9 positions matching TRBD1. The V segment lost 6 bases and the J segment 4 bases; nucleotides outside the gene matches: 10. The CDR3 consists of 15 residues. CDR1 is MNHEY and CDR2 is SVGEGT in the germline V gene. CDR3 DNA sequence: TGTGCCAGCAGCTTCGGGACAGGGATGGGGTACGAGCAGTACTTC. Translation gives CASSFGTGMGYEQYF.

This clonotype has a single count. The rearrangement uses TRBV4-1 and TRBJ2-1; D is unclear. V was pared by 1 base and J by 9 bases, with 13 bases between. CDR1 MGHRA and CDR2 YSYEKL come from the germline V gene. The length of the CDR3 is 14 residues. The CDR3 loop is CASSQVREHPEQFF. In nucleotides, the CDR3 is TGCGCCAGCAGCCAAGTGAGAGAGCATCCTGAGCAGTTCTTC.

This clonotype was seen at least ten times. The chain combines TRBV9 with TRBJ2-5, with TRBD2 matching over 12 bases. The CDR3 length is 16 residues. The germline gives CDR1 SGDLS, CDR2 YYNGEE. V lost 5 bases, J lost 1 base, and 6 bases stayed unmatched. The CDR3 DNA reads as TGTGCCAGCAGTCTTAGGACTAGCGGGGCCCAAGAGACCCAGTACTTC. Translating it yields CASSLRTSGAQETQYF.

The chain links TRBV2 to TRBJ2-7; D not certain. The germline V and J ends were trimmed by 1 base and 1 base, with 8 bases remaining between them. This CDR3 is 14 amino acids long. CDR1 and CDR2 (germline): SNHLY, FYNNEI. The CDR3 sequence is CASSEGRLSYEQYF. The CDR3 bases are TGTGCCAGCAGTGAAGGACGGCTGTCCTACGAGCAGTACTTC.

The V gene is TRBV5-1, the J gene TRBJ2-5; TRBD2 agrees at 8 bases. Trimming at V came to 3 bases and at J to 5 bases, leaving 12 bases not matched to a gene. Germline-derived CDR1 and CDR2 are SGHRS and YFSETQ. The CDR3 contains 16 residues. The CDR3 loop reads CASSYMTGGAGETQYF. Written as DNA, the CDR3 is TGCGCCAGCAGCTATATGACCGGGGGGGCTGGGGAGACCCAGTACTTC.